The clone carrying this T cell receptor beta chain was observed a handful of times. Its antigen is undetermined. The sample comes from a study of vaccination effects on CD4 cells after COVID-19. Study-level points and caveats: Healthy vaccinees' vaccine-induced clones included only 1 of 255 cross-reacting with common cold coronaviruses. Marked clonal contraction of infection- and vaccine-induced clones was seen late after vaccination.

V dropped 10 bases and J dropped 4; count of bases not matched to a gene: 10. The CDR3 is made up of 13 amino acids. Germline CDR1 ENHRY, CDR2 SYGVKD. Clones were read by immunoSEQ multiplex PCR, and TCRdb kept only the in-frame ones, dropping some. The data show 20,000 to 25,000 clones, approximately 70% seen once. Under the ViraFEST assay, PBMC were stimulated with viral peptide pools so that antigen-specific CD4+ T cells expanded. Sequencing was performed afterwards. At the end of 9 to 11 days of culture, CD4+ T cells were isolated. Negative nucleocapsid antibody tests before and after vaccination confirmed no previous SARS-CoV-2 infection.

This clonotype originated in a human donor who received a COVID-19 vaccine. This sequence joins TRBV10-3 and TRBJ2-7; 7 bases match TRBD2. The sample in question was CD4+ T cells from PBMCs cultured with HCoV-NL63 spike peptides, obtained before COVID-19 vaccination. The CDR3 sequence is CATLFREDYEQYF. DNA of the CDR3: TGTGCCACCCTCTTCCGGGAGGATTACGAGCAGTACTTC.